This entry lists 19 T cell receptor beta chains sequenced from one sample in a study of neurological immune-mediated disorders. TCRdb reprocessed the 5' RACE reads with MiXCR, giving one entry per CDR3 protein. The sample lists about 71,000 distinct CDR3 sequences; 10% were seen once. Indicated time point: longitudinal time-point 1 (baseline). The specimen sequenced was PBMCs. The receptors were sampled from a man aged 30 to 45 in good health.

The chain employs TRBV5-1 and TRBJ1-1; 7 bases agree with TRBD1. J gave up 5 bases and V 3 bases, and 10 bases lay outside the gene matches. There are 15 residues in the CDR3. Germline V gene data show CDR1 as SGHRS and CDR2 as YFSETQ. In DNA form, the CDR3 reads TGCGCCAGCAGCTCCGAGGGGGCTAGAAGTACTGAAGCTTTCTTT. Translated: CASSSEGARSTEAFF.

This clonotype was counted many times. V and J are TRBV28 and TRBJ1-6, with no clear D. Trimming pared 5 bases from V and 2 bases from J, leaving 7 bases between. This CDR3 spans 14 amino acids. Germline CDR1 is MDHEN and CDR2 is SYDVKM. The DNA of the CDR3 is TGTGCCAGCAGTCCCGGGCCCTATAATTCACCCCTCCACTTT. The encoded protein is CASSPGPYNSPLHF.

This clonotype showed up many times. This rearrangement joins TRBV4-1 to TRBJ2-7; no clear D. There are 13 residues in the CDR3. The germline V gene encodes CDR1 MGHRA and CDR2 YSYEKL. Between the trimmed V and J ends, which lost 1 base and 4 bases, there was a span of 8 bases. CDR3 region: CASSQGPGYEQYF. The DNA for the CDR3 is TGCGCCAGCAGCCAAGGGCCCGGGTACGAGCAGTACTTC.

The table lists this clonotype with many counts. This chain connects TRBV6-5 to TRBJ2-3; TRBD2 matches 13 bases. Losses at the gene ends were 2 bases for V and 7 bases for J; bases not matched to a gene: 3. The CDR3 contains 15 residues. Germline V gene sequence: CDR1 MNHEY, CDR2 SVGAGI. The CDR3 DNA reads TGTGCCAGCAGTTACGGGACTAGCGGGACTTATACGCAGTATTTT. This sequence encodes CASSYGTSGTYTQYF.

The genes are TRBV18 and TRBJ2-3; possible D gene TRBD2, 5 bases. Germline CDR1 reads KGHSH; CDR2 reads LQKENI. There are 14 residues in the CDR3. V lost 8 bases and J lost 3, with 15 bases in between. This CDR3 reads CASILGVPTDTQYF. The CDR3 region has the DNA TGTGCCAGCATCCTCGGGGTGCCGACAGATACGCAGTATTTT.

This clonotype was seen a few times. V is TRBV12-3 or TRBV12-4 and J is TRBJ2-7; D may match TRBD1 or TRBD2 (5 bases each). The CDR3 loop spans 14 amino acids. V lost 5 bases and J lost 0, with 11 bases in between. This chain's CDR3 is CASSHRDLSYEQYF. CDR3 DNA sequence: TGTGCCAGCAGTCACCGGGACCTCTCCTACGAGCAGTACTTC.

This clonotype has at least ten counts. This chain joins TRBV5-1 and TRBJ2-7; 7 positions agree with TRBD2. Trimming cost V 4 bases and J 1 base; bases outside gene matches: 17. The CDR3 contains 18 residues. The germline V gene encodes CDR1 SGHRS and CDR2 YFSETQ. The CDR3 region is CASSGTPGRKGGSYEQYF. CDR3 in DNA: TGCGCCAGCAGCGGCACCCCCGGGAGGAAGGGAGGATCCTACGAGCAGTACTTC.

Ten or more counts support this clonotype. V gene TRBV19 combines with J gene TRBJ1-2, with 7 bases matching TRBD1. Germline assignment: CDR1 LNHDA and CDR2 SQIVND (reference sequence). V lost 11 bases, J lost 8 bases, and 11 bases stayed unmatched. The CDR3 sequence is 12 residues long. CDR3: CASAWQGGGYTF. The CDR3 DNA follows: TGTGCCTCCGCGTGGCAGGGGGGCGGCTACACCTTC.

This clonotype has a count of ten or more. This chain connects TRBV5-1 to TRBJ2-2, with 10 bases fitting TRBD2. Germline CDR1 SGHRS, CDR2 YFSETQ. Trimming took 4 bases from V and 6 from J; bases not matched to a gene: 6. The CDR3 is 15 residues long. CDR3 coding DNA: TGCGCCAGCAGCGAGGACCTAGCGGGAGCCGGGGAGCTGTTTTTT. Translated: CASSEDLAGAGELFF.

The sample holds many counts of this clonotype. DNA of the CDR3: TGTGCCACCAGCAGAGAAGTGGCGGGAGAGAGTAATGAGCAGTTCTTC. Translating it yields CATSREVAGESNEQFF. The V and J genes are TRBV15 and TRBJ2-1; 7 bases agree with TRBD2. CDR1 is LNHNV and CDR2 is YYDKDF in the germline V gene (reference sequence). J was trimmed by 7 bases and V by 0 bases; bases with no gene match: 9. The CDR3 runs 16 residues.

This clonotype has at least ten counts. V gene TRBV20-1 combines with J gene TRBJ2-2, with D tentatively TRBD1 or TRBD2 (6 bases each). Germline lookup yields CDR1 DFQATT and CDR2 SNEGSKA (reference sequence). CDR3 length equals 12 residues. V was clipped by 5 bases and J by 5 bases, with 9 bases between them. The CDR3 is CSAGGTTGELFF. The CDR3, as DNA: TGCAGTGCTGGCGGGACAACCGGGGAGCTGTTTTTT.

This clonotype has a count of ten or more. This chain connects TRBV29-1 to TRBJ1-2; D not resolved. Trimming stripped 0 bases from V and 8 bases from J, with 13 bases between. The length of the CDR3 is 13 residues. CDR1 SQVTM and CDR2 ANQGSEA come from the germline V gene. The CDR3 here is CSVEDEVFVGYTF. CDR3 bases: TGCAGCGTTGAAGATGAGGTCTTCGTCGGCTACACCTTC.

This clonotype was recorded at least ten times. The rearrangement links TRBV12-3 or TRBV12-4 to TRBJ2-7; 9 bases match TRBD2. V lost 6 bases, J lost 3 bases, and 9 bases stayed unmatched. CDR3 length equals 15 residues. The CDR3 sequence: CASRDSGRSDYEQYF. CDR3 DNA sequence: TGTGCCAGCAGGGATAGCGGGAGATCAGACTACGAGCAGTACTTC.

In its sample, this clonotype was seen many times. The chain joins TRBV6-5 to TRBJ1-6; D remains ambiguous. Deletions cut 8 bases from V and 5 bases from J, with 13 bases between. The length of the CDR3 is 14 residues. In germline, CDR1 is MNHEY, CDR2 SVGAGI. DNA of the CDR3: TGTGCCAGCCGTGGGAGGGTTAATAATTCACCCCTCCACTTT. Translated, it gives CASRGRVNNSPLHF.

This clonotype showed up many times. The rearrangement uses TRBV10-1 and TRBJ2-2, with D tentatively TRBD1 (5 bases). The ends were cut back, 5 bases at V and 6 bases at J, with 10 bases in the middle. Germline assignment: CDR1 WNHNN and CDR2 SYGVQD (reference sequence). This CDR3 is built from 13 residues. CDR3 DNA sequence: TGCGCCAGCAGTCGACAGCTACCCGGGGAGCTGTTTTTT. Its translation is CASSRQLPGELFF.

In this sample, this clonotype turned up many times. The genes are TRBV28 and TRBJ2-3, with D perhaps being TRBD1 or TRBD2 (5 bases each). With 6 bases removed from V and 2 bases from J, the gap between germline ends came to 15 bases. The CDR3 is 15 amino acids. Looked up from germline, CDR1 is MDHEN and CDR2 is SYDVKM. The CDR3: CASSFLGALTDTQYF. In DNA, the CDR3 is TGTGCCAGCAGCTTCCTCGGGGCCCTCACAGATACGCAGTATTTT.

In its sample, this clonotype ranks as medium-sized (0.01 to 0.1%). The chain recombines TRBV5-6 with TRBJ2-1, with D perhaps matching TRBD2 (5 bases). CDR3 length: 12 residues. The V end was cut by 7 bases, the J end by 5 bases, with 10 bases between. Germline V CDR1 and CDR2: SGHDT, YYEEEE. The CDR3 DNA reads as TGTGCCAGCGGCGGGTGGGACAATGAGCAGTTCTTC. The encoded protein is CASGGWDNEQFF.

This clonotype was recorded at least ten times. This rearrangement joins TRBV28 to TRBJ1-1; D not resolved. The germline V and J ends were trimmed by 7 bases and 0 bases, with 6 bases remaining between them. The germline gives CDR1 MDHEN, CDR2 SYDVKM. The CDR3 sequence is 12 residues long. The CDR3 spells CASTAVNTEAFF. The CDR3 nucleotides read TGTGCCAGCACCGCCGTGAACACTGAAGCTTTCTTT.

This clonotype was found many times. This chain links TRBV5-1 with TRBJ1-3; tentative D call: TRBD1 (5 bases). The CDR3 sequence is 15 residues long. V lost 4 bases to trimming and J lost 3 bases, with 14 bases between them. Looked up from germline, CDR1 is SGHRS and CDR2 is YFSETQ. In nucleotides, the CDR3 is TGCGCCAGCAGCGACGAGGGGAGTCGTGGAAACACCATATATTTT. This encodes CASSDEGSRGNTIYF.